This is a list of T cell receptor beta chains from one sample in a study of blood T cell repertoires in COVID-19. Clones were read by immunoSEQ multiplex PCR, and TCRdb kept only the in-frame ones, dropping some. This sample yields about 170,000 clones, of which more than 75% are seen a single time; over 3.5% belongs to the top ten. Sequencing used peripheral blood. These receptors originate from a man younger than 35 with active or convalescent COVID-19. The CDR3 runs from the conserved cysteine through the conserved F or W. D genes are given only for firm matches. Only some rows state a clone size, as once, few, many or a class for expanded clones.

d_call | j_call | clone_size | v_call | cdr3_nt | cdr3_aa
TRBD1 | TRBJ1-2 | . | TRBV24-1 | TGTGCCACCAGTGCTTTTGACAGGGAGGATGGCTACACCTTC | CATSAFDREDGYTF
. | TRBJ2-1 | . | TRBV11-3 | TGTGCCAGCGCCCCCGCGGTTTACAATGAGCAGTTCTTC | CASAPAVYNEQFF
. | TRBJ1-3 | . | TRBV12-5 | TGTGCTAGTGCCCTGACTGAGGGAAACACCATATATTTT | CASALTEGNTIYF
. | TRBJ1-2 | . | TRBV25-1 | TGTGCCAGCAGTGCCCAACAGGGAATGCGTCAAGATGGCTACACCTTC | CASSAQQGMRQDGYTF
. | TRBJ1-1 | . | TRBV14 | TGTGCCAGCAGACAGGGTTTTCGCACTGAAGCTTTCTTT | CASRQGFRTEAFF
. | TRBJ1-6 | . | TRBV15 | TGTGCCACCAGCCCAGGGGTAAATTCACCCCTCCACTTT | CATSPGVNSPLHF
. | TRBJ1-1 | . | TRBV20-1 | TGCAGTGCGCAACACAGCACTGAAGCTTTCTTT | CSAQHSTEAFF
TRBD2 | TRBJ2-1 | . | TRBV11-3 | TGTGCCAGCACGCCGGGGGGTTTAATCTACAATGAGCAGTTCTTC | CASTPGGLIYNEQFF
. | TRBJ2-4 | . | TRBV11-2 | TGTGCCAGCAGCCCCTGGAAGGGTCGGGGAAACATTCAGTACTTC | CASSPWKGRGNIQYF
. | TRBJ1-2 | . | TRBV19 | TGTGCCAGTAGTAAAGGGGCAGGCCAACACGGCTACACCTTC | CASSKGAGQHGYTF
. | TRBJ2-2 | . | TRBV7-6 | TGTGCCAGCAGCTTAGGCGGGGTGAACACCGGGGAGCTGTTTTTT | CASSLGGVNTGELFF
. | TRBJ1-1 | . | TRBV6-2/TRBV6-3 | TGTGCCAGCAGTTACCTCGGACAGATGAACACTGAAGCTTTCTTT | CASSYLGQMNTEAFF
TRBD1 | TRBJ1-1 | once | TRBV6-1 | TGTGCCAGCAATGGACAGGTTGGGAACACTGAAGCTTTCTTT | CASNGQVGNTEAFF
TRBD1 | TRBJ1-6 | . | TRBV5-1 | TGCGCCAGCAGCGAATGGACAGGGGGGAACTCCTATAATTCACCCCTCCACTTT | CASSEWTGGNSYNSPLHF
. | TRBJ2-3 | . | TRBV9 | TGTGCCAGTGGACAATATGCGGTGACAGATACGCAGTATTTT | CASGQYAVTDTQYF
TRBD1 | TRBJ2-7 | . | TRBV6-5 | TGTGCCAGCAGCCTAAGACAGGGCTACGAGCAGTACTTC | CASSLRQGYEQYF
. | TRBJ1-5 | . | TRBV2 | TGTGCCAGCGCTCGGCAGGGGCACCAGCATTTT | CASARQGHQHF
. | TRBJ2-3 | . | TRBV28 | TGTGCCAGTCATCGTTTGATGGGGGCACCCGATACGCAGTATTTT | CASHRLMGAPDTQYF
. | TRBJ1-1 | once | TRBV24-1 | TGTGCCGACGACCCCACCGGGGGCACTGAAGCTTTCTTT | CADDPTGGTEAFF
. | TRBJ2-5 | . | TRBV23-1 | TGCGCCAGACCCAGAAGAGGGCAAGAGACCCAGTACTTC | CARPRRGQETQYF
. | TRBJ1-2 | . | TRBV19 | TGTGCCAGTAGTATAGCAGGGAACGACTATGGCTACACCTTC | CASSIAGNDYGYTF
TRBD1 | TRBJ2-5 | . | TRBV7-9 | TGTGCCAGCAAACTTGGGACAGACAAGATCCAAGAGACCCAGTACTTC | CASKLGTDKIQETQYF
. | TRBJ1-1 | . | TRBV11-2 | TGTGCCAGCAGCGGACTCGTAATTACTGAAGCTTTCTTT | CASSGLVITEAFF
TRBD2 | TRBJ2-7 | . | TRBV3-1/TRBV3-2 | TGTGCCAGCAGCACCCCGGGACTATCCTACGAGCAGTACTTC | CASSTPGLSYEQYF
TRBD1 | TRBJ1-4 | . | TRBV3-1/TRBV3-2 | TGTGCCAGCAGCCCCTCGGACAGGGCTAATGAAAAACTGTTTTTT | CASSPSDRANEKLFF
. | TRBJ1-3 | . | TRBV4-1 | TGCGCCAGCAGCCAAGATCGGGGGAGCACCATATATTTT | CASSQDRGSTIYF
. | TRBJ1-1 | . | TRBV27 | TGTGCCAGCCGTGGTCCAGGGCGCGCTGAAGCTTTCTTT | CASRGPGRAEAFF
. | TRBJ2-5 | . | TRBV28 | TGTGCCAGCACCGGATCGCGGTTCCAAGAGACCCAGTACTTC | CASTGSRFQETQYF
TRBD1 | TRBJ1-5 | . | TRBV19 | TGTGCCTGCCGGGACAGCCTTTATCAGCCCCAGCATTTT | CACRDSLYQPQHF
. | TRBJ1-6 | . | TRBV1 | TGCACCAGCAGCCAAGATCTTGACGGGTCACCCCTCCACTTT | CTSSQDLDGSPLHF
. | TRBJ2-3 | many | TRBV19 | TGTGCCAGTAGTATAGTGGGGGCCACAGATACGCAGTATTTT | CASSIVGATDTQYF
. | TRBJ1-2 | . | TRBV5-1 | TGCGCCAGCAGCTTGACATGGGAGGGGAATGGCTACACCTTC | CASSLTWEGNGYTF
TRBD2 | TRBJ2-3 | . | TRBV5-1 | TGCGCCAGCAGCTCCCCTACTAGCGGTTACACAGATACGCAGTATTTT | CASSSPTSGYTDTQYF
. | TRBJ2-3 | . | TRBV15 | TGTGCCACCAGCAGTGAAGGGGGGGCAGATACGCAGTATTTT | CATSSEGGADTQYF
TRBD1 | TRBJ2-2 | . | TRBV10-2 | TGCGCCAGCATGTACAGGGGGAACACCGGGGAGCTGTTTTTT | CASMYRGNTGELFF
TRBD1 | TRBJ1-2 | . | TRBV29-1 | TGCAGCGTTCCCACGACAGGGCTATGGGGGTACACCTTC | CSVPTTGLWGYTF
TRBD1 | TRBJ1-2 | . | TRBV4-2 | TGTGCCAGCAGCCAAGAGGGGGCAGGGGGCTCTGGCTACACCTTC | CASSQEGAGGSGYTF
TRBD1 | TRBJ1-3 | . | TRBV2 | TGTGCCAGCAGTGTAAATATTGGGCAGGGGGTTAAACTCTCTGGAAACACCATATATTTT | CASSVNIGQGVKLSGNTIYF
. | TRBJ1-1 | few | TRBV6-5 | TGTGCCAGCAGTTACGACAGATTGAACACTGAAGCTTTCTTT | CASSYDRLNTEAFF
TRBD1 | TRBJ1-6 | . | TRBV2 | TGTGCCTCATGCGTGCAGGGGGGTTCACCCCTCCACTTT | CASCVQGGSPLHF
TRBD1 | TRBJ1-1 | . | TRBV2 | TGTGCCAGCAGAGCCACCGGGACAGGTCCTAATGAAGCTTTCTTT | CASRATGTGPNEAFF
. | TRBJ2-1 | . | TRBV6-5 | TGTGCCAGCAGTTACCTCCCTCGACAGAACAATGAGCAGTTCTTC | CASSYLPRQNNEQFF
TRBD2 | TRBJ2-1 | . | TRBV20-1 | TGCAGTGCTAGTAGCGGGGGGGCACGGGAGCAGTTCTTC | CSASSGGAREQFF
. | TRBJ1-4 | . | TRBV10-3 | TGTGCCATCAGTGACTACCCCCAAGGGGGTAATGAAAAACTGTTTTTT | CAISDYPQGGNEKLFF
. | TRBJ2-5 | . | TRBV20-1 | TGCAGTGCTAGTTTATTCGGGGGATCTGGCGTGACCCAGTACTTC | CSASLFGGSGVTQYF